This T cell receptor (beta chain) comes out of a study of T cell responses to AZD1222 COVID-19 vaccine. Study results and limitations: Most donors were white British, females outnumbered males, and clonal diversity was possibly underestimated. Unmutated variant regions are reportedly targeted by nearly half of spike-specific TCRs.

Details on this clone: Antigen: not known.

Sequencing was performed with immunoSEQ multiplex PCR; in TCRdb, only in-frame clones are kept and a portion is missing. Among 45,000 to 55,000 clones listed, around 84% were seen once. The CDR3 sequence is 14 residues long. From germline, CDR1 is LNHNV and CDR2 YYDKDF (reference sequence). Trimming removed 3 bases from V and 4 bases from J, with 9 bases in between. The J gene is TRBJ1-4, the V gene TRBV15, with a weak D call TRBD1 (5 bases). The source was peripheral blood, collected on day 0 of AZD1222 vaccination. This receptor was identified in an adult in good health. The CDR3 spells CATSSPGINEKLFF. CDR3 DNA sequence: TGTGCCACCAGCAGCCCAGGGATTAATGAAAAACTGTTTTTT.